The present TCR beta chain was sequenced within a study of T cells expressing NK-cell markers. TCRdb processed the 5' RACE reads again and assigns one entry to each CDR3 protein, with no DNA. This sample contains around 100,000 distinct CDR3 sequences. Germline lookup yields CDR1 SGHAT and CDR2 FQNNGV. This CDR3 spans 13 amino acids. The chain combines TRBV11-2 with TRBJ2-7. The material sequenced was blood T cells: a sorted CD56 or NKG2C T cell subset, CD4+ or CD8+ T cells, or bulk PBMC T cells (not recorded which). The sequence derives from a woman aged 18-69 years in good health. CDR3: CASSQLNSYEQYF.